These T cell receptor beta chains were read from a single sample in a study of T cell responses to AZD1222 COVID-19 vaccine. Produced via immunoSEQ multiplex PCR; TCRdb's table is partial and in-frame only. The sample contains roughly 70,000 clones, around 82% of which appear only once. The sample consisted of peripheral blood, taken on day 0 of AZD1222 vaccination. The receptors were sampled from an adult in good health. Both conserved end residues are part of each CDR3. Fields, in order: J gene, clone size, V gene, CDR3 length, D gene, CDR3 DNA, CDR3 protein. The D gene is left open where the match is weak. A row's size may be missing; if present it is once, few, many or a size class.

TRBJ2-7 - TRBV4-3 16 - TGCGCCAGCAGCCAAGAGTATAGGACCGTCTCCTACGAGCAGTACTTC CASSQEYRTVSYEQYF
TRBJ1-5 - TRBV7-9 15 - TGTGCCAGCAGCTTAGGGGAGCGTAGCAATCAGCCCCAGCATTTT CASSLGERSNQPQHF
TRBJ2-7 - TRBV7-9 15 TRBD1 TGTGCCAGCAGCTTAGCGGCGACAGGGGGCTACGAGCAGTACTTC CASSLAATGGYEQYF
TRBJ1-2 - TRBV3-1/TRBV3-2 15 - TGTGCCAGCAGCAAGGTTCTCCGTGACAGCTATGGCTACACCTTC CASSKVLRDSYGYTF
TRBJ2-2 - TRBV11-2 17 - TGTGCCAGCAGCTTAGCCCGCTGGACAAGCCACACCGGGGAGCTGTTTTTT CASSLARWTSHTGELFF
TRBJ2-7 - TRBV5-6 15 - TGTGCCAGCAGCTTTTCCCAGGGAAGGGTCTACGAGCAGTACTTC CASSFSQGRVYEQYF
TRBJ1-5 - TRBV24-1 21 TRBD1 TGTGCCACCAGTGATCTGATAGGGACAGGGGGTTTTTCTTGTAGCAATCAGCCCCAGCATTTT CATSDLIGTGGFSCSNQPQHF
TRBJ2-1 - TRBV7-3 17 - TGTGCCAGCAGCTCACCCCTTAGCGGTGGGCATTACAATGAGCAGTTCTTC CASSSPLSGGHYNEQFF
TRBJ1-2 - TRBV7-9 15 - TGTGCCAGCAGCCTAGGAGCGAGACGGGGCTATGGCTACACCTTC CASSLGARRGYGYTF
TRBJ1-5 - TRBV7-9 16 TRBD1 TGTGCCAGCAGCCCAGGGACAGAGATTGGCAATCAGCCCCAGCATTTT CASSPGTEIGNQPQHF
TRBJ2-7 - TRBV28 16 TRBD2 TGTGCCAGCAGTCGCACTAGCGGGGGCCTGCTTTACGAGCAGTACTTC CASSRTSGGLLYEQYF
TRBJ2-7 - TRBV6-5 12 - TGTGCCAGCAAAAATTTTGGAAACGAGCAGTACTTC CASKNFGNEQYF
TRBJ1-1 once TRBV11-2 15 TRBD1 TGTGCCAGCAGCTCCATGGACAGGGGCAACACTGAAGCTTTCTTT CASSSMDRGNTEAFF
TRBJ2-2 - TRBV24-1 16 TRBD2 TGTGCCACCAGTGATCCGCGGGGGGCGAACACCGGGGAGCTGTTTTTT CATSDPRGANTGELFF
TRBJ1-5 - TRBV19 15 - TGTGCCAGTAGTATCGAGCGGCAGGCCTATCAGCCCCAGCATTTT CASSIERQAYQPQHF
TRBJ1-2 - TRBV18 18 TRBD1 TGTGCCAGCTCACCACCGAGGGTGGTGACAGGGGATTTTTATGGCTACACCTTC CASSPPRVVTGDFYGYTF
TRBJ1-1 - TRBV9 15 TRBD1 TGTGCCAGCAGCGGGATACAGGGGGTGAACACTGAAGCTTTCTTT CASSGIQGVNTEAFF
TRBJ1-2 - TRBV28 15 - TGTGCCAGCACTCTCCGCAGCGGGGGGAGCTATGGCTACACCTTC CASTLRSGGSYGYTF
TRBJ1-1 - TRBV6-1 14 TRBD1 TGTGCCAGCAGTGCCCCAGGACAGGGGGGTGAAGCTTTCTTT CASSAPGQGGEAFF
TRBJ1-4 - TRBV18 14 - TGTGCCAGCTCACCACCCTACAGGAGTGAAAAACTGTTTTTT CASSPPYRSEKLFF
TRBJ2-5 - TRBV6-2/TRBV6-3 15 TRBD1 TGTGCCAGCAGCTCCCCATACAGGGGTTGGGAGACCCAGTACTTC CASSSPYRGWETQYF
TRBJ2-7 - TRBV6-1 16 - TGTGCCAGCAGTGAGTTTTTGCATCGACCTTCCTACGAGCAGTACTTC CASSEFLHRPSYEQYF
TRBJ2-5 - TRBV11-3 14 - TGTGCCAGCAGCCCCAAGGGGAAGTGGGAGACCCAGTACTTC CASSPKGKWETQYF
TRBJ2-5 - TRBV24-1 14 - TGTGCCACCAGTGAACGGGGACGTTCGGAGACCCAGTACTTC CATSERGRSETQYF
TRBJ2-1 - TRBV19 13 TRBD2 TGTGCCAGCCGTAGCGGGATCTACAATGAGCAGTTCTTC CASRSGIYNEQFF
TRBJ2-7 once TRBV10-3 18 TRBD2 TGTGCCATCACCTCCGAGGAAGCGGGGGGGCCGGGCTCCTACGAGCAGTACTTC CAITSEEAGGPGSYEQYF
TRBJ2-7 - TRBV7-3 14 TRBD1 TGTGCCAGCAGCCCGACAGGGGATGCCTACGAGCAGTACTTC CASSPTGDAYEQYF
TRBJ2-6 - TRBV9 15 - TGTGCCAGCAGCTTCGCAGGGGCTGGGGCCAACGTCCTGACTTTC CASSFAGAGANVLTF
TRBJ2-3 - TRBV9 15 - TGTGCCAGCAGCGTAGAAATGGCCGTGAGAGATACGCAGTATTTT CASSVEMAVRDTQYF
TRBJ1-2 once TRBV27 13 - TGTGCCAGCAGTTCAAAAGGGGGACATGGCTACACCTTC CASSSKGGHGYTF
TRBJ2-3 - TRBV7-9 12 - TGTGCCAGCAGCTTTGGGGCCTATACGCAGTATTTT CASSFGAYTQYF
TRBJ2-5 few TRBV6-2/TRBV6-3 15 - TGTGCCAGCAGTTACTTCCGACTCCGCGGGAAGACCCAGTACTTC CASSYFRLRGKTQYF
TRBJ1-4 few TRBV6-5 14 - TGTGCCAGCAGGCCGGGACGGCTTAATGAAAAACTGTTTTTT CASRPGRLNEKLFF
TRBJ2-7 - TRBV28 13 - TGTGCCAGCAGTTTCCCCCCTACTTACGAGCAGTACTTC CASSFPPTYEQYF
TRBJ2-3 - TRBV5-1 13 - TGCGCCAGCAGCTCTTACCCTTCAGATACGCAGTATTTT CASSSYPSDTQYF
TRBJ1-5 - TRBV25-1 14 TRBD1 TGTGCCAGCAGTTCGACAGGGGAACATCAGCCCCAGCATTTT CASSSTGEHQPQHF
TRBJ2-7 - TRBV19 15 TRBD2 TGTGCCAGCGGGACAACTAGCGGGGGTTCCTACGAGCAGTACTTC CASGTTSGGSYEQYF
TRBJ1-3 - TRBV2 15 - TGTGCCAGCAGTGAAAGCGCGAGCTCTGGAAACACCATATATTTT CASSESASSGNTIYF
TRBJ1-1 - TRBV27 14 - TGTGCCAGCAGTTTGACAGACGGGAGCACTGAAGCTTTCTTT CASSLTDGSTEAFF
TRBJ2-7 once TRBV5-5 20 TRBD1 TGTGCCAGCAGCTTGTGGCCTAGAGTTTCCGGGACAGGGGGCTCCTACGAGCAGTACTTC CASSLWPRVSGTGGSYEQYF
TRBJ1-2 - TRBV11-3 12 - TGTGCCAGCAGCTTGGGGAACTATGGCTACACCTTC CASSLGNYGYTF
TRBJ1-6 - TRBV11-2 14 - TGTGCCAGCACCCGGACAGACTATAATTCACCCCTCCACTTT CASTRTDYNSPLHF
TRBJ1-1 - TRBV7-3 13 TRBD1 TGTGCCAGCAGCTTATCGGGACAGACTGAAGCTTTCTTT CASSLSGQTEAFF
TRBJ2-3 - TRBV24-1 16 - TGTGCCACCAGTGATTTGCGCGCGGGGGCCACAGATACGCAGTATTTT CATSDLRAGATDTQYF
TRBJ1-1 - TRBV6-1 16 - TGTGCCAGCAGTGAAATATCCGGGCAGGGGAACACTGAAGCTTTCTTT CASSEISGQGNTEAFF
TRBJ2-7 - TRBV29-1 12 - TGCAGCGTCGGCTCGGACAGTCGGAGTCTGTACTTC CSVGSDSRSLYF
TRBJ1-2 - TRBV27 15 - TGTGCCAGCAGTTTATCTGGGGGGTTAGGGTATGGCTACACCTTC CASSLSGGLGYGYTF
TRBJ1-5 - TRBV7-6 16 TRBD1 TGTGCCAGCAGCCCGGGGACAGCCTATAGCAATCAGCCCCAGCATTTT CASSPGTAYSNQPQHF